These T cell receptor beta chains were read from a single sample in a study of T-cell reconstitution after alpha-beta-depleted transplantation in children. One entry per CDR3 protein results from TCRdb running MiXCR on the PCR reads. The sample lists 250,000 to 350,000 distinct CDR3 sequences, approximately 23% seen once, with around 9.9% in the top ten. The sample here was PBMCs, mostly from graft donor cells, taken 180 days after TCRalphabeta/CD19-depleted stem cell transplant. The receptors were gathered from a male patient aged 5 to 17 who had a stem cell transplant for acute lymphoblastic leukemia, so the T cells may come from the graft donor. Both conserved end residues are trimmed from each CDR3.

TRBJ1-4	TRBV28	ASSHRGTGGEKLF
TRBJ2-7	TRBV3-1	ASSQNRGGRQY
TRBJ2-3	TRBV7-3	ASSFGWEGEDTQY
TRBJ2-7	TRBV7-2	ASSLSPGVSYEQY
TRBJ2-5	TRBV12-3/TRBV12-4	ASSTTGQETQY
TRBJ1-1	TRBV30	ALLGRGFPEAF
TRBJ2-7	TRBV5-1	ASSPGTPAYEQY
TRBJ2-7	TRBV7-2	ASSLDLLQWQGEQY
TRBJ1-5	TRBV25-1	ASSEGFLYQPQH
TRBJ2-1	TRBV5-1	ASSLALAGGNEQF
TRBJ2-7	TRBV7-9	ASSFWTSGANEQY
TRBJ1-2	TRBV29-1	SVPGQGGSYGYT
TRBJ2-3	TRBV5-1	ASSSGVVGGNTDTQY
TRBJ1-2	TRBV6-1	ASRKGTGGSYGYT
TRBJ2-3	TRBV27	ASSLGGLAGSTDTQY
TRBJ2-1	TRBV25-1	ASSAFNEQF
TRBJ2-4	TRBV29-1	SVEGRGTKNIQY
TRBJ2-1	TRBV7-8	ASSANSRGHGEQF
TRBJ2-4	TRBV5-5	ASSLETGYTLAKNIQY
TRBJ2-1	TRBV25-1	ASSEFGAYNEQF
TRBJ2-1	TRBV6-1	ASSGPVRLASYNEQF
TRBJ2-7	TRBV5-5	ASSLDVPYEQY
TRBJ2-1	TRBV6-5	SSSYSTWGQGVDEQF
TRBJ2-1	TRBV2	ASSDGTSGPGEQF
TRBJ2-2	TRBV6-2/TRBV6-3	AMEGGVGGELF
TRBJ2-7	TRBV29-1	SGIADHTYEQY
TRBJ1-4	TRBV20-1	SARDVDSLNEKLF
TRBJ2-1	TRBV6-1	ASSDPYTGTRYDEQF
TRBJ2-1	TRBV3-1	ASSQVMNGGQNYNEQF
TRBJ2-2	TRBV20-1	SARQGGNTGELF
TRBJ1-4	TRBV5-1	ASSLPATNEKLF
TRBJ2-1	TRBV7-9	ASILGYNEQF
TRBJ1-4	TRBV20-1	SASPPQGAGEKLF
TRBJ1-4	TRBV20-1	SARLGGRREKLF
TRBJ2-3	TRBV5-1	ASTQLELRLMTSTDTQY
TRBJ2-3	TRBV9	ASSVMGGTSGTTDTQY
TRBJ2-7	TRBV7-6	ASSFPEGGEQY
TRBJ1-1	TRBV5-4	ASSLPRQGPEAF
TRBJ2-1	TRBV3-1	ASSPGGEQL
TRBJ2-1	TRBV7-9	ASSLGLAGLHNEQF
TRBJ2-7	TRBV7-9	ASSLGDRGLHEQY
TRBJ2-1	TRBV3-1	ASSRRLEGDEQF
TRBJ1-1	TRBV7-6	ASSPREGGTEAF
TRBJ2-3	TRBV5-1	ASSLGAGQADTQY
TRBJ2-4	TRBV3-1	ASSQVGTGGSKNIQY
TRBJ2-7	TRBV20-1	SGPTGYRYEQY
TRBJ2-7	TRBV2	ASSVFWDREY
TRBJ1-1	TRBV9	ASSVGTVRNTEAF
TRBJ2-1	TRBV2	ASSETPSGRATGNEQF
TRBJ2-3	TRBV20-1	SAENLRTSGRMGTDTQY
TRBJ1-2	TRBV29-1	SVAGNYGYT
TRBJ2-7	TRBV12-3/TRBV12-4	ASNPIPEAPYYEQY
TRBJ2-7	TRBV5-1	ASSLGGRALYEQY
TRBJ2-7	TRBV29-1	SVGKRNDRYEQY
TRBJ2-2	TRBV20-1	SARDWGSGELF
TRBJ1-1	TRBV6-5	ASSYGDTEAF
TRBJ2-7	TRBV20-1	SARVTTSGSSYEQY